This TCR beta chain originates from a study of radiation and T cells in renal cell carcinoma (dated by TCRdb to the early 2020s). Background on the whole study: The samples were drawn from a clinical trial, where primary renal cell carcinomas were treated with 15 Gy of stereotactic body radiation therapy and then removed by nephrectomy 4 weeks afterward. In total, some 50 samples, comprising approximately 25 tumors and around 27 peripheral blood samples, were subjected to TCR beta sequencing. Across all 50 or so samples, 4 million or so unique CDR3 nucleotide sequences encoding roughly 2.7 million unique CDR3 amino acid sequences were identified.

Taken from the germline V gene, the CDR1 and CDR2 loops are MNHEY and SVGAGI. Between the V and J ends, shortened by 6 bases and 3 bases respectively, the junction contains 6 bases. Its CDR3 holds 11 amino acids, cysteine through phenylalanine. Solely the CDR3 DNA is kept, with 33 bases framed from the first base. The time point label corresponds to: baseline pretreatment blood. According to the study, the label for this sample's treatment or condition signals: 15 Gy SBRT to primary tumor, nephrectomy 4 weeks later. To track tumor-enriched clonotypes, serial peripheral blood was sampled from radiation-treated patients at baseline and at 2 weeks and 4 weeks after SBRT. All patients had renal cell carcinoma with clear cell pathology. Genomic DNA for TCR sequencing was prepared using the QIAamp DNA Blood Mini Kit (Qiagen). Samples were included in the analyses only if all quality control checks were passed.

Overall study results and their limits: No pretreatment tumor biopsies were available, so the baseline intratumoral presence of clonotypes could not be determined. The single-armed trial design could not address effects of radiation dose or scheduling on the TCR repertoire. Changes in the blood repertoire were not tracked past 4 weeks after treatment. Top tumor clonotypes rose in blood from baseline to 2 weeks post-radiation, then contracted by 4 weeks, suggesting transient expansion of tumor-resident clones.

With respect to this clone: This receptor's antigen is unknown. Within one base of it there is no much larger clone, and no base qualities were kept.

Following the manufacturer's recommendations, the immunoSEQ kit was used to generate TCR beta libraries from genomic DNA. To prepare the libraries, a first multiplex PCR with proprietary primers was run, followed by a second PCR that added unique barcodes, and a bead cleanup was done after each round. Each sample batch included a kit-provided positive control reaction and a negative control reaction. The final libraries were assessed on an Agilent 4200 TapeStation D1000 ScreenTape, pooled by volume, and quantified by qPCR. An Illumina NextSeq500 fitted with a MidOutput 150-cycle cartridge performed the sequencing, running 156 Read1 cycles and 15 Index1 cycles with the kit's custom primers. The pooled library was loaded at approximately 0.95 pM with a roughly 22% PhiX control spike-in. The source study handled its data this way. The vendor-processed data were analyzed in R, and a clonotype was defined as all T cells that share the same CDR3 nucleotide sequence. In the clone abundance analyses, frequencies were normalized to the 10,000 most abundant clones in each sample. Public T cell clones, averaging fewer than five per sample, were removed before analysis. An abundance difference of at least 32-fold between compartments was the criterion for calling clonotypes tumor-enriched or baseline blood-enriched. A beta-binomial differential abundance model was used to identify clonotypes that were expanded or contracted between blood time points. Tumor-blood repertoire similarity was measured with the Baroni-Urbani and Buser coefficient, and groups were compared using two-tailed Wilcoxon tests in R. This immuneACCESS table, as held by TCRdb, lists in-frame sequences with V and J called but not all clones. Of the missing ones, under half trace to an unresolved V gene in checked studies; the others have no known cause. V and J calls and clone size are copied from that table; D and trimming were computed from the DNA. Across this sample there are 20,000 to 25,000 clones, with more than 75% seen only once. Roughly 39% of the sample belongs to the ten largest clones.

The sequencing used blood, collected from a patient whose treatment included radiotherapy and nephrectomy. The chain is encoded by TRBV6-5 joined to TRBJ2-7, with the D gene not clear enough to name. The receptor was isolated from a man aged 55 to 70 with renal cell carcinoma. Read as DNA, the sequence is TGTGCCAGCAGGGCGAACTACGAGCAGTACTTC. Its coded protein is CASRANYEQYF.